Included here is one TCR beta chain sequence, with context. The antigen is unknown. Germline V lookup: CDR1 LNHDA, CDR2 SQIVND (reference sequence). V was pared by 9 bases and J by 1 base, with 5 bases of the junction left unmatched. The CDR3 totals 14 residues. Blood genomic DNA input for TRB amplification was about 240-550 ng. This sample was taken from a study of T and B cells in COVID-19 patients. Looking at the study overall: Critical illness requiring mechanical ventilation or extracorporeal membrane oxygenation affected about 60% of the roughly 20 active-infection patients. Whole-study findings and limits: Of 2,331 TCR clusters found only in the recovered cohort, approximately 34 had low generation probability.

Multiplex PCR with BIOMED2 TRB-A/B primer pools amplified TRB rearrangements. Each CDR3 protein gets one entry after TCRdb re-called the multiplex PCR reads with MiXCR. The sample yields around 8,700 distinct CDR3 sequences, about two fifths seen once. The sequence was obtained from a human donor with active COVID-19. The chain links TRBV19 to TRBJ2-7; 11 bases fit TRBD1. The sample taken for sequencing was blood. The CDR3 here is CASTGTGGSYEQYF. CDR3 sequence (DNA): TGTGCCAGCACCGGGACAGGGGGTTCCTACGAGCAGTACTTC.